The clone carrying this T cell receptor (beta chain) was picked up a small number of times. No antigen is known for it. These data originate in a study of T cells in Graves' hyperthyroidism and ophthalmopathy. Whole-study findings and limits: Peripheral blood also featured most of the thyroid clonotypes expanded above 0.001. The model foresaw ophthalmopathy a median 6.5 months prior to onset.

RNA transcripts provided the source from which TCR beta CDR3 regions were amplified. A set of HTBI primers served as the primers for a first-round RT-PCR of the TCR CDR3. TCRdb reanalysed the multiplex PCR reads using MiXCR and keeps one entry per CDR3 protein. The table lists about 570,000 distinct CDR3 sequences, roughly 46% of them singletons. Orbital computed tomography, thyroid ultrasound, serum thyroxine and TRAb, and clinical symptoms together informed the diagnoses. CDR3 length: 16 residues. After removal of 3 bases from V and 1 base from J, the junction contained 5 bases not matched to a gene.

The TCR was taken from an adult woman with Graves' disease, either hyperthyroidism or ophthalmopathy (not recorded which). The chain carries TRBV12-3 or TRBV12-4 and TRBJ2-2; TRBD1 matches at 7 bases. What was sequenced was peripheral blood or thyroid tissue (not recorded which). CDR3 bases: TGTGCCAGCAGTTTCTACAGGGGTGGGAACACCGGGGAGCTGTTTTTT. Translating gives CASSFYRGGNTGELFF.